This is a list of T cell receptor beta chains from one sample in a study of cytomegalovirus exposure and HLA in healthy donors. TCRdb's table, derived via immunoSEQ multiplex PCR, lists solely in-frame clones and lacks some. The sample lists under 200,000 clones; 65% to 80% were seen once. The sample consisted of PBMCs. These receptor sequences come from a middle-aged man in good health and CMV-seronegative. CDR3s include the opening cysteine and the closing phenylalanine or tryptophan. D genes are given only for firm matches. Size is omitted from some rows. Given values are once, few, many or a class for expanded clones.

v_call	clone_size	cdr3_length	j_call	d_call	cdr3_aa
TRBV27	few	13	TRBJ1-4	.	CASRGRANEKLFF
TRBV7-2	.	15	TRBJ2-5	.	CASSLGSGVQETQYF
TRBV5-1	.	14	TRBJ2-3	.	CASSQYLITDTQYF
TRBV28	few	15	TRBJ2-2	TRBD1	CATKEGTGNTGELFF
TRBV11-1	once	17	TRBJ2-6	TRBD1	CASSLDRGRTGANVLTF
TRBV5-1	few	16	TRBJ2-3	.	CASSAGLNGGTDTQYF
TRBV6-6	.	11	TRBJ2-3	.	CASSTEDTQYF
TRBV5-4	.	17	TRBJ2-3	.	CASSLALSPRSTDTQYF
TRBV11-2	.	15	TRBJ2-1	.	CASSLAGFLYNEQFF
TRBV28	few	15	TRBJ2-7	.	CASSLAGQLSYEQYF
TRBV11-3	.	15	TRBJ2-7	TRBD2	CASSLRAGGTYEQYF
TRBV10-3	.	13	TRBJ2-4	.	CAIGRDAENSQYF
TRBV20-1	.	11	TRBJ2-7	.	CSAREGGQAYF
TRBV2	.	13	TRBJ2-6	TRBD1	CASSEARQGLLTF
TRBV10-3	.	15	TRBJ1-1	.	CAISERGTVNTEAFF
TRBV4-1	.	16	TRBJ2-5	TRBD1	CASSSGQGGGQETQYF
TRBV23-1	few	14	TRBJ2-2	.	CASSPRLLTGELFF
TRBV28	.	15	TRBJ1-1	.	CASSLSGQRNTEAFF
TRBV7-9	.	16	TRBJ2-7	TRBD2	CASSLGGTTSSYEQYF
TRBV29-1	.	13	TRBJ2-3	TRBD2	CSAAGTSPDTQYF
TRBV2	.	14	TRBJ2-2	.	CASRAGPNTGELFF
TRBV5-1	.	18	TRBJ2-1	TRBD2	CASRGGTSVSSSYNEQFF
TRBV7-2	.	15	TRBJ2-7	TRBD2	CASSGNSGSQYEQYF
TRBV11-3	.	13	TRBJ2-2	.	CASSLLAAGELFF
TRBV28	.	15	TRBJ2-5	TRBD2	CASSAGTSRQETQYF
TRBV6-1	few	17	TRBJ2-2	.	CASSVPSRGVNTGELFF
TRBV28	.	11	TRBJ1-2	.	CASSFRGSVTF
TRBV21-1	.	15	TRBJ2-1	.	CAISSGLAGLNEQFF
TRBV4-1	once	15	TRBJ2-7	TRBD2	CASSQISGRGYEQYF
TRBV4-1	.	13	TRBJ2-7	.	CASSQVETYEQYF
TRBV4-1	.	16	TRBJ1-4	.	CASSLRTSATNEKLFF
TRBV28	.	13	TRBJ2-7	.	CASRGRGVYEQYF
TRBV28	once	14	TRBJ2-7	.	CASSARGGAGEQYF
TRBV6-5	.	13	TRBJ1-1	.	CASSSGKNTEAFF
TRBV7-2	.	18	TRBJ2-3	.	CASSFSPPSSADTDTQYF
TRBV28	.	13	TRBJ1-4	.	CASKGRTNEKLFF
TRBV5-1	.	14	TRBJ2-2	.	CASSSDWNTGELFF
TRBV30	.	15	TRBJ2-2	.	CAWSVGPTRTGELFF
TRBV28	.	15	.	TRBD1	CASTPHGTGFYEQYF
TRBV5-1	.	15	TRBJ2-3	.	CASSLEGTSTDTQYF
TRBV28	.	15	TRBJ2-4	TRBD1	CASSLRGLGSHSQYF
TRBV11-2	.	15	TRBJ2-3	TRBD2	CASSPGLAGGDTQYF
TRBV6-4	.	13	TRBJ1-2	.	CASSDSGIYGYTF
TRBV20-1	.	10	TRBJ2-3	.	CSARQDTQYF
TRBV7-2	.	16	TRBJ1-4	.	CASSFRGGAVVEKLFF
TRBV7-2	.	17	TRBJ2-7	TRBD2	CASSLTSGRATEGEQYF